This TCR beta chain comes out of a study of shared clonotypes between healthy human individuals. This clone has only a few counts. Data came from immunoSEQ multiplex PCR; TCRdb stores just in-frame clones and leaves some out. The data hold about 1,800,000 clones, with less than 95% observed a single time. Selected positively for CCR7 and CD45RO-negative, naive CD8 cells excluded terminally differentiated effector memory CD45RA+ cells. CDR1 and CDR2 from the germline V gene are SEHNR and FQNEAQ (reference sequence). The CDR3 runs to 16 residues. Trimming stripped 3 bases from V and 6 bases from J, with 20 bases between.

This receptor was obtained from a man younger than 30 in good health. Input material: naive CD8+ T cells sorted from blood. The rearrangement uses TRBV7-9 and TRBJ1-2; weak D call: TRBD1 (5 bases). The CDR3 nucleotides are TGTGCCAGCAGCTTTTGGTCCGTAGACAGTGGAAATGGCTACACCTTC. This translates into CASSFWSVDSGNGYTF. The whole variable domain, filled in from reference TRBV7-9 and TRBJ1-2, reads DTGVSQNPRHKITKRGQNVTFRCDPISEHNRLYWYRQTLGQGPEFLTYFQNEAQLEKSRLLSDRFSAERPKGSFSTLEIQRTEQGDSAMYLCASSFWSVDSGNGYTFGSGTRLTVV.